This TCR beta chain was documented in a study of human T cells and chemical hapten exposure. Sample time point: patch test 1, 2 weeks after DPC sensitization. Described treatment: therapeutic diphenylcyclopropenone sensitization with weekly scalp DPC. The ends were cut back, 6 bases at V and 1 base at J, with 15 bases in the middle. The CDR3 length is 15 residues. Germline V gene sequence: CDR1 LGHNA, CDR2 YSLEER. Single cDNA molecules in the library carried unique molecular identifiers attached during preparation. Under the authors' procedure: The median was around 88,000 TCRs per sample, ranging about 20,000 to 700,000. One entry per CDR3 protein, called by TCRdb with MiXCR from the RACE reads. Here the V and J calls rest on TCRdb's processing, not on the authors' analysis. The sample has 120,000 or so distinct CDR3 sequences; roughly an eighth are singletons.

The origin of this receptor is a man younger than 35 with alopecia areata. Some clones in this sample may be carry-over from other donors' samples. The gene calls are TRBV4-3 and TRBJ1-1; D not certain. The sequenced sample was whole blood, obtained in connection with sensitization to the hapten diphenylcyclopropenone (DPC). CDR3 residues: CASSQERLSNTEAFF. CDR3 DNA sequence: TGCGCCAGCAGTCAGGAGAGGCTTTCGAACACTGAAGCTTTCTTT.